This TCR beta chain was recovered during a study of T-cell reconstitution after alpha-beta-depleted transplantation in children. Notes on the study in general: A year post-transplant, T-cell counts and diversity derived mostly from newly produced T cells. Elevated TCRbeta diversity at day 60 was traced, in some patients, to surviving recipient T cells and thymic progenitors. Approximately two months post-transplant, alpha-beta T cells reportedly originated from several hundred expanded graft clones.

Unique molecular identifiers were built into the TCRbeta library. Each CDR3 protein is one row after TCRdb ran MiXCR on the PCR reads. Of almost 600,000 distinct CDR3 sequences in the sample, 20% to 30% were seen once. CDR3 length: 13 amino acids. V lost 3 bases, J lost 3 bases, and 8 bases lay in between. Looked up from germline, CDR1 is LNHDA and CDR2 is SQIVND (reference sequence). Details on this clonotype: The antigen is unknown.

Material: PBMCs, obtained before TCRalphabeta/CD19-depleted stem cell transplant. The chain is built from TRBV19 and TRBJ2-5, with D possibly called TRBD1 or TRBD2 (5 bases each). The TCR comes from a boy less than two years old with Wiskott-Aldrich syndrome, due to receive a stem cell transplant. CDR3 nucleotide sequence: TGTGCCAGTAGTATTGGGACCAAAGAGACCCAGTACTTC. It specifies CASSIGTKETQYF.